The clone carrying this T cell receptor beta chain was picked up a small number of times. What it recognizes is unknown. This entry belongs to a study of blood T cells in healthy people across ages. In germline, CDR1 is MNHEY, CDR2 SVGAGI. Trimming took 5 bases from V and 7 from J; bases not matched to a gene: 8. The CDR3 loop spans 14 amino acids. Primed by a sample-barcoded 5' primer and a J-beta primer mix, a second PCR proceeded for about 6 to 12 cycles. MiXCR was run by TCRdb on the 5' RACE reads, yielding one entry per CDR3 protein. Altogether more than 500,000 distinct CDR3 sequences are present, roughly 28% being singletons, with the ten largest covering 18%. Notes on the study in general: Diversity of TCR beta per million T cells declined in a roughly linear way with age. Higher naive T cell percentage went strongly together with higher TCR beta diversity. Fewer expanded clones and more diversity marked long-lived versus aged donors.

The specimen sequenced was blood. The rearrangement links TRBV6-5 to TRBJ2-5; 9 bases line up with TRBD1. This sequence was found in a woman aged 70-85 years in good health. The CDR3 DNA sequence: TGTGCCAGCAGTCGACAACAGGGGGCGGGGACCCAGTACTTC. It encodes CASSRQQGAGTQYF.